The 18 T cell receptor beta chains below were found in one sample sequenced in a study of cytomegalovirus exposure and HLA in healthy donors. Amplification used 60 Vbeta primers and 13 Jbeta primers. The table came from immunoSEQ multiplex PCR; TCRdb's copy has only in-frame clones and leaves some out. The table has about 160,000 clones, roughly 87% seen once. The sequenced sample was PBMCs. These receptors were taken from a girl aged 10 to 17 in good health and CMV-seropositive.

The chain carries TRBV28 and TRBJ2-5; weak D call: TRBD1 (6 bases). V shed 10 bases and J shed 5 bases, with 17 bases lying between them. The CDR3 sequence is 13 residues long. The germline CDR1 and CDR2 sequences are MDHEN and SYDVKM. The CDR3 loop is CATRQEPPETQYF. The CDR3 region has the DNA TGTGCCACCCGACAGGAGCCTCCGGAGACCCAGTACTTC.

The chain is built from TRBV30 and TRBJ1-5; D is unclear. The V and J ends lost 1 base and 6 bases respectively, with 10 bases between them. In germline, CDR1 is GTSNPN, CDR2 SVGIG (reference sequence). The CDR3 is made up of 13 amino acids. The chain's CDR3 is CAWSGEAVQPQHF. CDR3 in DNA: TGTGCCTGGAGTGGTGAAGCGGTTCAGCCCCAGCATTTT.

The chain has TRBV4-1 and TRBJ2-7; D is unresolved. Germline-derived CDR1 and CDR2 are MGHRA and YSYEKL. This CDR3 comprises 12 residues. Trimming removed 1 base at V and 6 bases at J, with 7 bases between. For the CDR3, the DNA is TGCGCCAGCAGCCAAGGTCAGGTCGAGCAGTACTTC. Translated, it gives CASSQGQVEQYF.

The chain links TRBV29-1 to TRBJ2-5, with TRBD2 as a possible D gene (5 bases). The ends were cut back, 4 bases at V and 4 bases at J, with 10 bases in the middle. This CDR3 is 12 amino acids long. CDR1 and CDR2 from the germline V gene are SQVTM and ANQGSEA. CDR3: CSVGGSVETQYF. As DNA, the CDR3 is TGCAGCGTTGGAGGGTCCGTAGAGACCCAGTACTTC.

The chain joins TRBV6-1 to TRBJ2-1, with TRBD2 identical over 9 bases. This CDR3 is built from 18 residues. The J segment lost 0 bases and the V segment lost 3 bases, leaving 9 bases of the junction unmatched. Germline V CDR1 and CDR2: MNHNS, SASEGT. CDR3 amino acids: CASSDFGTSGFSYNEQFF. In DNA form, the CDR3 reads TGTGCCAGCAGTGACTTCGGTACTAGCGGGTTCTCCTACAATGAGCAGTTCTTC.

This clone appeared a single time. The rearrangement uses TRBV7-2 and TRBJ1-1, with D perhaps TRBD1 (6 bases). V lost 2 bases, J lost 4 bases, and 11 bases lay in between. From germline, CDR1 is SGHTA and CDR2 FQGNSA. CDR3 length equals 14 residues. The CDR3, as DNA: TGTGCCAGCAGCTTATTGGGACAAGGCACTGAAGCTTTCTTT. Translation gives CASSLLGQGTEAFF.

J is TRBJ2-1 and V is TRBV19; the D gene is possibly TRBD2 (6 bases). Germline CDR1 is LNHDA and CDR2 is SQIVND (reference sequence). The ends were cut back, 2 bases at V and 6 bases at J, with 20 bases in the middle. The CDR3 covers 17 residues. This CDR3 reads CASSISQRSGVINEQFF. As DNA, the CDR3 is TGTGCCAGTAGTATATCCCAACGTTCGGGAGTAATCAATGAGCAGTTCTTC.

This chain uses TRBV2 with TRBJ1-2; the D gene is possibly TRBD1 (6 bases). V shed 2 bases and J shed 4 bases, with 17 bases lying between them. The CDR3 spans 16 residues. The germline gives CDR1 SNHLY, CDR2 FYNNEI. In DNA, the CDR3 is TGTGCCAGCAGTGAATGGGCAGGGGAAGAGGGCTATGGCTACACCTTC. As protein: CASSEWAGEEGYGYTF.

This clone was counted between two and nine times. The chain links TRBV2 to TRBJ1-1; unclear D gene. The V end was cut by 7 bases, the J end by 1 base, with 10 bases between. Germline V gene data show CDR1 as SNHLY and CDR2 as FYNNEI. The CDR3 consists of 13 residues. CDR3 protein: CASTLKRNTEAFF. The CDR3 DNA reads TGTGCCAGCACCCTAAAGAGGAACACTGAAGCTTTCTTT. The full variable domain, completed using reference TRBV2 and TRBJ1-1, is EPEVTQTPSHQVTQMGQEVILRCVPISNHLYFYWYRQILGQKVEFLVSFYNNEISEKSEIFDDQFSVERPDGSNFTLKIRSTKLEDSAMYFCASTLKRNTEAFFGQGTRLTVV.

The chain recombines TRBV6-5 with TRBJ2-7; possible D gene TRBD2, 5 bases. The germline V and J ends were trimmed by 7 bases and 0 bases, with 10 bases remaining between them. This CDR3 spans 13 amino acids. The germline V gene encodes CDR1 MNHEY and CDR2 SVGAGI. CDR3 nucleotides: TGTGCCAGCAACCGGGGTAGCTCCTACGAGCAGTACTTC. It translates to CASNRGSSYEQYF.

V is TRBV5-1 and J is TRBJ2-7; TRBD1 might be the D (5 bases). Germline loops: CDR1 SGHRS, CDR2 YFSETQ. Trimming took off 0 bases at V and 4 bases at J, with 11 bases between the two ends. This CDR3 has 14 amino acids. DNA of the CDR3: TGCGCCAGCAGCTTGGTACCAGGGCGGTACGAGCAGTACTTC. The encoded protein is CASSLVPGRYEQYF.

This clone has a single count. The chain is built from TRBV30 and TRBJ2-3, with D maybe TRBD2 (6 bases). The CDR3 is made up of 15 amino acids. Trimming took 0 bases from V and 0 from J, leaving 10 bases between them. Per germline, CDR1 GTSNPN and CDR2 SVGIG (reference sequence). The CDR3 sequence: CAWSVRGTSTDTQYF. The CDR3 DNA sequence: TGTGCCTGGAGTGTCCGCGGGACTAGCACAGATACGCAGTATTTT.

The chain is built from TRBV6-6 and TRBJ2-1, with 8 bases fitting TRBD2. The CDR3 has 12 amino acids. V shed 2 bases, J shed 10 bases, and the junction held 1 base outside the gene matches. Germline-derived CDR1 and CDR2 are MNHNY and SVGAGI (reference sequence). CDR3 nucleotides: TGTGCCAGCAGTTACGGCGGGAGGGAGCAGTTCTTC. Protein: CASSYGGREQFF.

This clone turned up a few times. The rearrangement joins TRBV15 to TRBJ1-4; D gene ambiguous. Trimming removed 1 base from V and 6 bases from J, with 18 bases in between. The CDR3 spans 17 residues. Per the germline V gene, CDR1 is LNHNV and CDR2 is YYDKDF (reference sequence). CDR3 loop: CATSRVAAPLLDEKLFF. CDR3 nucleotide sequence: TGTGCCACCAGCAGAGTGGCGGCCCCGCTCTTGGATGAAAAACTGTTTTTT.

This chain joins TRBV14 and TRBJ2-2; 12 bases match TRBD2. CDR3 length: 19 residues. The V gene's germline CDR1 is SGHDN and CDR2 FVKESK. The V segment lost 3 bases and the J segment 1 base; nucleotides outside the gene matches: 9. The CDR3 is CASSHYFRTSGMNTGELFF. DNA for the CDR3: TGTGCCAGCAGCCACTATTTTCGGACTAGCGGGATGAACACCGGGGAGCTGTTTTTT.

The CDR3 DNA follows: TGTGCCAGCAGTGAGGGGACTAGCACTATCCGTGAGCAGTTCTTC. Its translation is CASSEGTSTIREQFF. The V call is TRBV2, the J call TRBJ2-1, with TRBD2 matching 9 bases. Looked up from germline, CDR1 is SNHLY and CDR2 is FYNNEI. The CDR3 is 15 residues long. J lost 9 bases, V lost 3 bases, and 9 bases had no gene match.

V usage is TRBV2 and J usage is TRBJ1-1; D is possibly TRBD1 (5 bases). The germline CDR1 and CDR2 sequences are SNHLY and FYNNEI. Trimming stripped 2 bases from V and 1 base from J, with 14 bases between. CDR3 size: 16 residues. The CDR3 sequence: CASSERPRRGNTEAFF. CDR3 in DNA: TGTGCCAGCAGTGAACGCCCCCGGAGGGGGAACACTGAAGCTTTCTTT. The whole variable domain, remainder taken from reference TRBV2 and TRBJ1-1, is EPEVTQTPSHQVTQMGQEVILRCVPISNHLYFYWYRQILGQKVEFLVSFYNNEISEKSEIFDDQFSVERPDGSNFTLKIRSTKLEDSAMYFCASSERPRRGNTEAFFGQGTRLTVV.

CDR3 protein: CASHRLAGYSYNEQFF. CDR3 in DNA: TGTGCCAGCCATAGACTAGCGGGGTACTCCTACAATGAGCAGTTCTTC. The chain joins TRBV5-8 to TRBJ2-1; 11 positions match TRBD2. After removal of 7 bases from V and 0 bases from J, the junction contained 6 bases not matched to a gene. CDR3 length equals 16 residues. Germline CDR1 and CDR2: SGHTS and YDEGEE.